Given below is one TCR beta chain in context. Measured with immunoSEQ multiplex PCR; TCRdb has only the in-frame clones, and not every one. The data contain 120,000 or so clones, roughly 90% of them singletons. The sample originates from a study of blood T cell repertoires in COVID-19. The clonotype comes from a man in his fifties or sixties with acute or convalescent COVID-19. Sequences were obtained from peripheral blood.

The chain's CDR3 is CASSTSAGVETQYF. The CDR3, as DNA: TGTGCCAGCAGCACCTCAGCGGGAGTAGAGACCCAGTACTTC. The rearrangement links TRBV11-3 to TRBJ2-5; 8 bases align to TRBD2. Germline CDR1 and CDR2: SGHNT and YENEEA. J was trimmed by 4 bases and V by 5 bases; bases with no gene match: 6. The length of the CDR3 is 14 residues.